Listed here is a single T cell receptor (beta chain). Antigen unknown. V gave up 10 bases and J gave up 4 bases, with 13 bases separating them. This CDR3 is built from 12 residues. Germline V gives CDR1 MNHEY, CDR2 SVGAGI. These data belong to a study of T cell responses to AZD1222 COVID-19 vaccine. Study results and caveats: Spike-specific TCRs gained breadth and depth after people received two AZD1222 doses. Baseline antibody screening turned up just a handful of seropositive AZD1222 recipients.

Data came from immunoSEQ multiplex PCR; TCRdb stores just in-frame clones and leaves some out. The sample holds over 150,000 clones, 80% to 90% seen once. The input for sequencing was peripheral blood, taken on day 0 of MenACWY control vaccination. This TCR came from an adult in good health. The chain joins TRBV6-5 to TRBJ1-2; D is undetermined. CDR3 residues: CAIRLRPYGYTF. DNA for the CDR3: TGTGCCATTCGATTACGGCCCTATGGCTACACCTTC.